These T cell receptor beta chains were read from a single sample in a study of Ad26.COV2.S vaccination and SARS-CoV-2 variants. The protocol was immunoSEQ multiplex PCR, while the TCRdb copy is restricted to in-frame clones and leaves out a portion. Of approximately 420,000 clones detected, roughly 90% appear once; the ten largest clones hold 3.6%. Sequencing was performed on peripheral blood, taken in a trial of Ad26.COV2.S vaccine versus placebo. The receptors were sampled from a person aged 18-60 years who received the Ad26.COV2.S COVID-19 vaccine or a placebo. The CDR3 runs from the conserved cysteine through the conserved F or W. The D gene is left open where the match is weak. Clone size is given for some rows only: seen once, a few or many times, or a class if the clone is expanded.

>TRBD1|TRBJ1-2|NA|TRBV6-1
CASSSDRNYGYTF
TGTGCCAGCAGTTCGGACAGGAACTATGGCTACACCTTC
>NA|TRBJ2-3|NA|TRBV15
CATSRVGGPTDTQYF
TGTGCCACCAGCAGAGTGGGGGGGCCCACAGATACGCAGTATTTT
>TRBD1|TRBJ1-6|once|TRBV9
CASSLGQGYSPLHF
TGTGCCAGCAGCCTCGGACAGGGATATTCACCCCTCCACTTT
>NA|TRBJ2-3|NA|TRBV6-6
CASSYSWGDTQYF
TGTGCCAGCAGTTACTCTTGGGGAGATACGCAGTATTTT
>TRBD1|TRBJ2-7|NA|TRBV2
CASSEDRSYEQYF
TGTGCCAGCAGTGAGGACAGGTCCTACGAGCAGTACTTC
>TRBD2|TRBJ2-1|NA|TRBV7-2
CASSLAVSGGARVAEQFF
TGTGCCAGCAGCTTAGCTGTTAGCGGGGGGGCCCGAGTGGCAGAGCAGTTCTTC
>NA|TRBJ1-2|NA|TRBV19
CASNPRGSTYGYTF
TGTGCCAGTAACCCTAGGGGTTCCACATATGGCTACACCTTC
>TRBD1|TRBJ1-2|NA|TRBV7-3
CASSPGGGRGFYGYTF
TGTGCCAGCAGCCCTGGAGGGGGCAGGGGATTCTATGGCTACACCTTC
>TRBD2|TRBJ2-1|NA|TRBV9
CASTPWTSGGAGEQFF
TGTGCCAGCACCCCGTGGACTAGCGGGGGGGCCGGTGAGCAGTTCTTC
>NA|TRBJ1-6|NA|TRBV6-2/TRBV6-3
CASSTGQFRALHF
TGTGCCAGCAGTACAGGACAGTTTCGGGCCCTCCACTTT
>NA|TRBJ2-2|NA|TRBV19
CASKQMDGPGELFF
TGTGCCAGCAAGCAAATGGACGGACCCGGGGAGCTGTTTTTT
>TRBD2|TRBJ2-5|NA|TRBV3-1/TRBV3-2
CASSELLMGSLAGVKETQYF
TGTGCCAGCAGCGAATTATTAATGGGGTCACTAGCGGGGGTAAAAGAGACCCAGTACTTC
>NA|TRBJ2-7|NA|TRBV3-1/TRBV3-2
CASSQAASASYEQYF
TGTGCCAGCAGCCAGGCAGCTAGCGCGTCCTACGAGCAGTACTTC
>NA|TRBJ2-7|NA|TRBV18
CASSPRKGEGIYEQYF
TGTGCCAGCTCACCACGAAAGGGCGAGGGGATCTACGAGCAGTACTTC
>NA|TRBJ2-1|NA|TRBV7-7
CASSLGTSPYNEQFF
TGTGCTAGCAGCTTAGGGACCTCCCCCTACAATGAGCAGTTCTTC
>NA|TRBJ1-4|NA|TRBV29-1
CSVDGPGVEKLFF
TGCAGCGTTGATGGGCCCGGAGTTGAAAAACTGTTTTTT
>TRBD1|TRBJ1-1|NA|TRBV5-6
CASTMDREYTEAFF
TGTGCCAGCACCATGGACAGGGAGTACACTGAAGCTTTCTTT
>NA|TRBJ2-1|NA|TRBV3-1/TRBV3-2
CASSQISGSADEQFF
TGTGCCAGCAGCCAAATATCAGGGTCAGCGGATGAGCAGTTCTTC
>TRBD1|TRBJ1-2|NA|TRBV4-3
CASSQDKRRGQGYTF
TGCGCCAGCAGCCAAGATAAAAGAAGGGGGCAGGGCTACACCTTC
>TRBD2|TRBJ2-3|NA|TRBV5-4
CASRLPGLGTDTQYF
TGTGCCAGCAGACTCCCGGGACTAGGAACAGATACGCAGTATTTT
>NA|TRBJ1-5|NA|TRBV20-1
CSASPDSNQPQHF
TGCAGTGCTAGTCCAGATAGCAATCAGCCCCAGCATTTT
>NA|TRBJ1-2|NA|TRBV25-1
CASSSRQVSGYTF
TGTGCCAGCAGTTCTCGCCAGGTCTCTGGCTACACCTTC
>NA|TRBJ2-3|NA|TRBV19
CASSIGSAGLPSTDTQYF
TGTGCCAGTAGTATTGGATCCGCCGGGCTACCTAGCACAGATACGCAGTATTTT
>TRBD1|TRBJ2-2|many|TRBV19
CATSDRAHGELFF
TGTGCCACTTCGGACAGGGCCCATGGGGAGCTGTTTTTT
>NA|TRBJ1-1|NA|TRBV5-4
CASSLVGRHEAFF
TGTGCCAGCAGCTTGGTGGGTAGGCATGAAGCTTTCTTT
>TRBD2|TRBJ2-3|NA|TRBV30
CAWSVWTSGGFIGTDTQYF
TGTGCCTGGAGTGTGTGGACTAGCGGGGGCTTTATTGGGACAGATACGCAGTATTTT
>NA|TRBJ2-2|NA|TRBV7-2
CASSHGPNTGELFF
TGTGCCAGCAGCCATGGACCCAACACCGGGGAGCTGTTTTTT
>NA|TRBJ1-1|NA|TRBV6-4
CASSKERNTEAFF
TGTGCCAGCAGTAAGGAGCGGAACACTGAAGCTTTCTTT
>NA|TRBJ2-2|NA|TRBV14
CASSQVWTTSTGELFF
TGTGCCAGCAGCCAAGTTTGGACTACGAGCACCGGGGAGCTGTTTTTT
>NA|TRBJ2-5|NA|TRBV11-2
CASSLYRGGETQYF
TGTGCCAGCAGCTTATACCGGGGCGGAGAGACCCAGTACTTC
>NA|TRBJ1-6|NA|TRBV5-1
CASSLSPGNSPLHF
TGCGCCAGCAGCTTGTCACCGGGCAATTCACCCCTCCACTTT
>TRBD2|TRBJ2-7|NA|TRBV9
CASSSPSGGVHEQYF
TGTGCCAGCAGCAGTCCTAGCGGGGGGGTTCACGAGCAGTACTTC
>TRBD1|TRBJ1-4|NA|TRBV28
CASRTGQGNEKLFF
TGTGCCAGCAGAACGGGACAGGGTAATGAAAAACTGTTTTTT
>TRBD2|TRBJ2-7|NA|TRBV12-3/TRBV12-4
CASSGTSDYEQYF
TGTGCCAGCAGCGGGACTAGCGACTACGAGCAGTACTTC
>TRBD1|TRBJ2-7|NA|TRBV7-2
CASSLWGTASYEQYF
TGTGCCAGCAGCTTATGGGGGACAGCCTCCTACGAGCAGTACTTC
>TRBD1|TRBJ1-6|NA|TRBV28
CASRGGQRVLSPLHF
TGTGCCAGCAGGGGGGGACAGAGGGTTTTATCACCCCTCCACTTT
>TRBD2|TRBJ2-1|NA|TRBV19
CASSRDSGGRSYNEQFF
TGTGCCAGTAGTAGAGATAGCGGGGGGCGGTCCTACAATGAGCAGTTCTTC
>NA|TRBJ1-2|NA|TRBV30
CAWSVGGAGYGYTF
TGTGCCTGGAGTGTTGGAGGGGCGGGCTATGGCTACACCTTC
>NA|TRBJ2-1|NA|TRBV25-1
CASSNPGHAYNEQFF
TGTGCCAGCAGTAATCCGGGGCACGCGTACAATGAGCAGTTCTTC
>NA|TRBJ2-7|NA|TRBV4-3
CASSRSVWNEQYF
TGCGCCAGCAGCCGGAGTGTGTGGAACGAGCAGTACTTC
>NA|TRBJ2-7|NA|TRBV7-2
CASSWAAGQIYEQYF
TGTGCCAGCAGCTGGGCCGCCGGACAGATCTACGAGCAGTACTTC
>NA|TRBJ1-2|few|TRBV18
CASSPTSGTANYGYTF
TGTGCCAGCTCACCAACCTCCGGGACGGCGAACTATGGCTACACCTTC
>TRBD1|TRBJ1-1|few|TRBV5-4
CASRTTGKNTEAFF
TGTGCCAGCAGGACGACAGGGAAGAACACTGAAGCTTTCTTT
>NA|TRBJ1-4|NA|TRBV7-8
CASSDEGKLFF
TGTGCCAGCAGCGATGAGGGAAAACTGTTTTTT
>TRBD1|TRBJ1-2|NA|TRBV4-1
CASSGRGQGSGYTF
TGCGCCAGCAGCGGACGGGGACAGGGGAGTGGCTACACCTTC
>TRBD1|TRBJ2-7|NA|TRBV11-2
CASSLGTGKLYEQYF
TGTGCCAGCAGCTTAGGGACAGGGAAACTCTACGAGCAGTACTTC
>NA|TRBJ2-1|NA|TRBV7-8
CASSYLRGVIYNEQFF
TGTGCCAGCAGCTATCTGCGCGGGGTCATTTACAATGAGCAGTTCTTC
>NA|TRBJ2-1|NA|TRBV3-1/TRBV3-2
CASSPHVDSSYNEQFF
TGTGCCAGCAGCCCTCACGTGGACAGTTCCTACAATGAGCAGTTCTTC
>NA|TRBJ1-2|NA|TRBV19
CASSTGRFTYGYTF
TGTGCCAGTAGTACCGGACGCTTTACCTATGGCTACACCTTC